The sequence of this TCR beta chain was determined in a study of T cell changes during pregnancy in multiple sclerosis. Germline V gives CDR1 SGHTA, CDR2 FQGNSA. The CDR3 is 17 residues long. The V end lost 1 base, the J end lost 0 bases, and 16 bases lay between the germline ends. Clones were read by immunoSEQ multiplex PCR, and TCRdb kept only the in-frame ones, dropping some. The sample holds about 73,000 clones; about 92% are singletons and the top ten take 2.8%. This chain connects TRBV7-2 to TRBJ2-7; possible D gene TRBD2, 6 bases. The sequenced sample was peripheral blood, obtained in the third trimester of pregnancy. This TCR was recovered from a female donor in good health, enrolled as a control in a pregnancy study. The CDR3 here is CASSLEVGTLSSYEQYF. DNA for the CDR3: TGTGCCAGCAGCTTAGAGGTGGGGACTTTAAGCTCCTACGAGCAGTACTTC.